This TCR beta chain originates from a study of beta chain features in type 1 diabetes. Per the germline V gene, CDR1 is MDHEN and CDR2 is SYDVKM. The CDR3 contains 13 residues. V lost 3 bases and J lost 0, with 5 bases in between. Expressed TCRB transcripts were sequenced because the entire RNA isolate underwent reverse transcription. The protocol was immunoSEQ multiplex PCR, while the TCRdb copy is restricted to in-frame clones and leaves out a portion. The sample contains a few hundred thousand clones, roughly a tenth of which appear only once. This clone has only a few counts. Its specificity is not known. Overall study results and limits: Resolution of whether HLA type affects TCRB rearrangement was not achieved here. More deletions and fewer insertions at VDJ junctions were seen in type 1 diabetes patients. Naive, central memory and Treg TCRB repertoires seemed to resemble each other more closely in patients than they did in healthy donors. When Type 1 diabetes patients were examined, their TCRB CDR3s proved moderately but significantly shorter in all four CD4+ subsets.

This chain uses TRBV28 with TRBJ2-5; D call uncertain. Source material: naive CD4+ T cells from blood. The sequence came from a man aged 25-40 years with type 1 diabetes. The CDR3 DNA reads TGTGCCAGCAGTTTTAGAAACCAAGAGACCCAGTACTTC. Its protein product is CASSFRNQETQYF.